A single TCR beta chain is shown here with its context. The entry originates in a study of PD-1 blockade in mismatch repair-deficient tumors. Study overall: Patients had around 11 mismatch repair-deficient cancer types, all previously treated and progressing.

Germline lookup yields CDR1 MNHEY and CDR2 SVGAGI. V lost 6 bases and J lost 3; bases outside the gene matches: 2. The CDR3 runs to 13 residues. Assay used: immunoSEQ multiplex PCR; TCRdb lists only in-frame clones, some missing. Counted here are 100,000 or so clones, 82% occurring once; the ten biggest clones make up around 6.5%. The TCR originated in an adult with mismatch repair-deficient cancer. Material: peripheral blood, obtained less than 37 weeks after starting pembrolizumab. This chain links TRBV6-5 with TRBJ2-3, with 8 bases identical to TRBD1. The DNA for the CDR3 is TGTGCCAGCAGGGACAGGGTGACAGATACGCAGTATTTT. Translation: CASRDRVTDTQYF.